This T cell receptor (beta chain) was sequenced in a study of T cell clonotyping in hematopoietic cell transplantation listed by TCRdb under 2021. Broadly, across the study: The study collected around 130 blood samples from approximately 40 consecutive transplant recipients and their related donors. Patients were recruited between September 2015 and January 2017 and followed until September 2020 or death.

What the research found in general, with its limitations: After transplant, TCR diversity in recipients dropped, and pathologically expanded clonotypes climbed progressively between day 30 and day 180. Sample size was limited, and cells were not sorted, so CD4 and CD8 repertoire contributions could not be separated. Just a small fraction of recipient repertoires overlapped with donor repertoires, and more than 95% appeared de novo at the given depth. Broader TCR repertoire diversity after transplant was predicted by Inverse Simpson Index values from donors and from recipients before transplant.

With respect to this clone: Its antigen remains undetermined. It has no much larger one-base neighbor in the sample; base qualities were not kept.

What this sample's time point label stands for: 30 days after allo-HCT. Blood from recipients was drawn roughly 28 days before transplant, then again at days 30, 100 and 180 after transplant. Nuclei Lysis Solution was used to extract genomic DNA from fresh or cryopreserved unfractionated peripheral blood mononuclear cells. Inclusive of the bounding cysteine and phenylalanine, the CDR3 is 14 residues long. Only CDR3 DNA is held: 42 bases, read in frame from base 1. V drops 4 bases and J drops 9 bases, leaving 18 bases in between. Via the germline V gene, CDR1 is MGHRA and CDR2 YSYEKL. TCR beta CDR3 regions were amplified from genomic DNA with the immunoSEQ assay, a bias-controlled multiplex PCR using V- and J-specific primers. In a second PCR step, a proprietary barcode and Illumina adapter sequences were attached to the CDR3 amplicons. An Illumina MiSeq instrument was used to sequence the CDR3 libraries. Per the authors' processing: Export and quality control were performed with immunoSEQ Analyzer 3.0, and downstream analyses were performed with R Bioconductor and Immunarch. Only productive rearrangements in the normalized downsampled data set went into calculating the repertoire metrics. Clonotypes larger than 5 templates in the normalized cohort were defined as pathologically expanded. The Inverse Simpson Index served as the measure of repertoire diversity. The non-normalized data set was used for CMV-specificity analyses so that all clonotypes could be captured. This is the immuneACCESS table as TCRdb keeps it, with only in-frame sequences that have V and J called. A part of the clones is gone; compared with another copy, unresolved V genes explain less than half, and the rest is unexplained. The V and J calls and the clone size are those of that table, but D and trimming were determined from the DNA. The sample table shows 9,000 to 13,000 clones, and about four fifths are seen once. Together, the top ten hold about 9% of the sample.

This receptor was identified in a female patient between 35 and 55 years old who had an allogeneic stem cell transplant from a related donor, so T cells may come from the graft donor. Some clones in this sample may be carry-over from other donors' samples. Recombination linked TRBV4-1 to TRBJ2-5; the D gene lacks a confident call. The sequenced sample was PBMCs, obtained 30 days after allogeneic stem cell transplant. The sequenced DNA: TGCGCCAGCAGCCTCGATCGGCAGTTTACGGCCCAGTACTTC. Translated, it reads CASSLDRQFTAQYF.